Presented here are 27 T cell receptor beta chains from one specimen sequenced in a study of T cell repertoires in cytomegalovirus infection. TCRdb recomputed calls from the reads with MiXCR, one row per CDR3 protein. Here the sample spans 300,000 or so distinct CDR3 sequences, more than 20% being singletons. The sample taken for sequencing was PBMCs. The receptors were sampled from a human donor in good health (CMV status not recorded). Some clones in this sample may be carry-over from other donors' samples.

This chain joins TRBV5-1 and TRBJ2-2, with D maybe TRBD1 (6 bases). Trimming took 3 bases from V and 7 from J, leaving 19 bases between them. This CDR3 region has 16 residues. In germline, CDR1 is SGHRS, CDR2 YFSETQ. The CDR3 nucleotides are TGCGCCAGCAGCTCCGAATTGCAACAGGGAATCGGGGAGCTGTTTTTT. Protein product: CASSSELQQGIGELFF.

The gene calls are TRBV19 and TRBJ2-2, with 7 bases matching TRBD1. CDR1 and CDR2 (germline): LNHDA, SQIVND (reference sequence). V trimming: 6 bases; J trimming: 4 bases; junction bases outside the gene matches: 5. This CDR3 has 14 residues. DNA of the CDR3: TGTGCCAGTAGGACACAGGGGTTCACCGGGGAGCTGTTTTTT. This encodes CASRTQGFTGELFF.

This clonotype was counted at least ten times. The chain joins TRBV12-3 or TRBV12-4 to TRBJ2-1; D might be TRBD1 (6 bases). The CDR3 totals 15 residues. V was trimmed by 3 bases and J by 1 base, leaving 10 bases between them. The CDR3 protein is CASSFAGTSYNEQFF. CDR3 in DNA: TGTGCCAGCAGTTTTGCCGGGACATCCTACAATGAGCAGTTCTTC.

The chain employs TRBV14 and TRBJ2-3, with 7 bases matching TRBD1. Per the germline V gene, CDR1 is SGHDN and CDR2 is FVKESK. Germline trimming cut 4 bases from V and 2 bases from J; bases unmatched to any gene: 6. The CDR3 runs 15 residues. CDR3 DNA: TGTGCCAGCAGCCTACGGACAGGAAACACAGATACGCAGTATTTT. Its protein product is CASSLRTGNTDTQYF.

This clonotype was counted at least ten times. This chain joins TRBV7-9 and TRBJ1-5, with unresolved D. V lost 1 base to trimming and J lost 5 bases, with 6 bases between them. The CDR3 is 13 amino acids. In germline, CDR1 is SEHNR, CDR2 FQNEAQ (reference sequence). The CDR3 loop is CASSLELDQPQHF. The CDR3 coding sequence is TGTGCCAGCAGCTTAGAGTTGGATCAGCCCCAGCATTTT. Full variable domain (remainder filled in from reference TRBV7-9 and TRBJ1-5): DTGVSQNPRHKITKRGQNVTFRCDPISEHNRLYWYRQTLGQGPEFLTYFQNEAQLEKSRLLSDRFSAERPKGSFSTLEIQRTEQGDSAMYLCASSLELDQPQHFGDGTRLSIL.

V is TRBV29-1 and J is TRBJ2-7; TRBD1 agrees at 10 bases. The J segment lost 7 bases and the V segment lost 7 bases, leaving 7 bases of the junction unmatched. This CDR3 has 12 amino acids. Germline CDR1 reads SQVTM; CDR2 reads ANQGSEA. The CDR3 reads CSGGTGVWEQYF. The CDR3 nucleotides read TGCAGCGGCGGGACAGGGGTCTGGGAGCAGTACTTC.

The V call is TRBV20-1, the J call TRBJ2-3, with D unclear. Trimming stripped 3 bases from V and 6 bases from J, with 4 bases between. From germline, CDR1 is DFQATT and CDR2 SNEGSKA (reference sequence). This CDR3 is built from 10 residues. CDR3 sequence: CSASSDTQYF. CDR3 sequence (DNA): TGCAGTGCTAGTAGTGATACGCAGTATTTT.

This clonotype was seen at least ten times. The chain links TRBV7-2 to TRBJ1-1; the D gene is possibly TRBD1 (6 bases). V dropped 4 bases and J dropped 3 bases, with 21 bases sitting between them. Germline V gene sequence: CDR1 SGHTA, CDR2 FQGNSA. This CDR3 comprises 17 residues. The CDR3 sequence: CASSSYLTGNKDTEAFF. CDR3 DNA: TGTGCCAGCAGCTCCTATTTAACAGGGAATAAGGACACTGAAGCTTTCTTT.

Many counts were recorded for this clonotype. The rearrangement links TRBV7-6 to TRBJ2-5, with D unclear. V dropped 5 bases and J dropped 2 bases, with 12 bases sitting between them. Per the germline V gene, CDR1 is SGHVS and CDR2 is FNYEAQ. CDR3 size: 14 residues. CDR3 loop: CASSPNIPQETQYF. The CDR3 region has the DNA TGTGCCAGCAGCCCAAATATACCACAAGAGACCCAGTACTTC.

This clonotype was observed many times. The CDR3 is CASMGLSNQPQHF. CDR3 bases: TGTGCCAGCATGGGGCTAAGCAATCAGCCCCAGCATTTT. The J gene is TRBJ1-5, the V gene TRBV6-2 or TRBV6-3; D may be TRBD1 (5 bases). Germline V lookup: CDR1 MNHEY, CDR2 SVGEGT. This CDR3 has 13 amino acids. V shed 7 bases and J shed 1 base, with 8 bases lying between them.

This clonotype was observed many times. The chain uses TRBV20-1 and TRBJ2-5; the D call may be TRBD1 or TRBD2 (5 bases each). In germline, CDR1 is DFQATT, CDR2 SNEGSKA (reference sequence). The CDR3 extends over 14 amino acids. The V end lost 5 bases, the J end lost 2 bases, and 15 bases lay between the germline ends. The DNA of the CDR3 is TGCAGTGCTGGGGGACGCAGGGTTCAAGAGACCCAGTACTTC. This encodes CSAGGRRVQETQYF.

The sample holds a few counts of this clonotype. The rearrangement joins TRBV19 to TRBJ1-2; D unclear. CDR3 length equals 12 residues. CDR1 LNHDA and CDR2 SQIVND come from the germline V gene (reference sequence). V shed 8 bases and J shed 0 bases, with 7 bases lying between them. DNA of the CDR3: TGTGCCAGTCTGCACGCTAACTATGGCTACACCTTC. It is translated as CASLHANYGYTF.

In this sample, this clonotype turned up a few times. This chain connects TRBV5-4 to TRBJ2-5, with 12 bases identical to TRBD2. CDR3 size: 16 residues. V was pared by 2 bases and J by 4 bases, with 6 bases of the junction left unmatched. Germline CDR1 is SGHNT and CDR2 is YYREEE (reference sequence). The CDR3 is CASSFTSGRRVETQYF. Written as DNA, the CDR3 is TGTGCCAGCAGCTTCACTAGCGGGAGGCGGGTAGAGACCCAGTACTTC.

The rearrangement joins TRBV7-2 to TRBJ1-1; D is ambiguous. The V gene's germline CDR1 is SGHTA and CDR2 FQGNSA. Trimming left V 5 bases short and J 1 base short, with 8 bases between. This CDR3 has 13 residues. As DNA, the CDR3 is TGTGCCAGCAGCCCGCAGACGAACACTGAAGCTTTCTTT. Amino acids: CASSPQTNTEAFF.

This clonotype showed up many times. The CDR3, as DNA: TGTGCCAGCAGCCTCGACAGGGTGAACTATGGCTACACCTTC. Translating it yields CASSLDRVNYGYTF. The chain has TRBV7-2 and TRBJ1-2, with TRBD1 matching over 7 bases. J lost 2 bases, V lost 5 bases, and 5 bases had no gene match. Germline values: CDR1 SGHTA, CDR2 FQGNSA. CDR3 size: 14 residues.

The J gene is TRBJ1-5, the V gene TRBV5-1; the D is unclear. V gave up 5 bases and J gave up 2 bases, with 11 bases separating them. The V gene's germline CDR1 is SGHRS and CDR2 YFSETQ. The CDR3 has 14 amino acids. CDR3 sequence reads: CASSPGRGNQPQHF. The CDR3 nucleotides read TGCGCCAGCAGTCCCGGGAGGGGCAATCAGCCCCAGCATTTT.

The chain recombines TRBV11-1 with TRBJ2-2; D is uncertain. This CDR3 region has 13 residues. In germline, CDR1 is SGHAT, CDR2 FQDESV (reference sequence). Trimming left V 4 bases short and J 6 bases short, with 9 bases between. For the CDR3, the DNA is TGTGCCAGCAGCTCCGTAGTCTCCGGGGAGCTGTTTTTT. Amino acids: CASSSVVSGELFF.

This clonotype came up many times. The rearrangement joins TRBV6-2 or TRBV6-3 to TRBJ2-7; D could derive from TRBD1 or TRBD2 (6 bases each). This CDR3 has 14 residues. The germline V gene has CDR1 MNHEY and CDR2 SVGEGT. V was shortened by 5 bases and J by 2 bases, with 13 bases between the two germline ends. The CDR3, as DNA: TGTGCCAGCAGTCTCGGACGGGGGCCCTACGAGCAGTACGTC. Residues: CASSLGRGPYEQYV.

This clonotype occurred a few times. V and J are TRBV5-1 and TRBJ1-5; tentative D call: TRBD1 (6 bases). Germline values: CDR1 SGHRS, CDR2 YFSETQ. V dropped 4 bases and J dropped 7 bases, with 18 bases sitting between them. This CDR3 has 15 residues. The CDR3 sequence is CASSREGVAGQPQHF. The CDR3 nucleotides are TGCGCCAGCAGCAGGGAGGGGGTAGCTGGACAGCCCCAGCATTTT.

This clonotype was counted many times. This rearrangement joins TRBV12-3 or TRBV12-4 to TRBJ2-2, with a tentative D call TRBD2 (6 bases). Trimming took off 3 bases at V and 6 bases at J, with 8 bases between the two ends. This CDR3 region has 13 residues. The CDR3 DNA follows: TGTGCCAGCAGTTTGGAGGGCCCCGGGGAGCTGTTTTTT. This codes for CASSLEGPGELFF.

There are many counts of this clonotype. V and J are TRBV7-2 and TRBJ2-2; D remains ambiguous. V lost 1 base and J 4 bases, leaving 7 bases between the germline ends. The CDR3 totals 14 residues. The germline V gene has CDR1 SGHTA and CDR2 FQGNSA. The CDR3 sequence is CASSLGSVTGELFF. The CDR3 DNA reads as TGTGCCAGCAGCTTAGGGTCAGTCACCGGGGAGCTGTTTTTT.

Only a few counts were recorded for this clonotype. The V and J genes are TRBV19 and TRBJ2-7; 10 bases align to TRBD2. The CDR3 sequence is 15 residues long. Germline V gives CDR1 LNHDA, CDR2 SQIVND (reference sequence). J lost 3 bases, V lost 4 bases, and 6 bases had no gene match. CDR3 DNA: TGTGCCAGTAGTAAACTAGCGGGATCAGTCTACGAGCAGTACTTC. Translation gives CASSKLAGSVYEQYF.

This clonotype was seen repeatedly, ten times or more. The gene calls are TRBV7-9 and TRBJ2-1; 8 bases line up with TRBD2. CDR3 length: 14 amino acids. In germline, CDR1 is SEHNR, CDR2 FQNEAQ (reference sequence). With 4 bases clipped from V and 5 bases from J, the junction kept 4 bases outside the gene matches. The CDR3 region is CASSWRGENNEQFF. The DNA for the CDR3 is TGTGCCAGCAGCTGGCGGGGGGAAAACAATGAGCAGTTCTTC. The full variable domain, rest sourced from reference TRBV7-9 and TRBJ2-1, is DTGVSQNPRHKITKRGQNVTFRCDPISEHNRLYWYRQTLGQGPEFLTYFQNEAQLEKSRLLSDRFSAERPKGSFSTLEIQRTEQGDSAMYLCASSWRGENNEQFFGPGTRLTVL.

This chain connects TRBV6-2 or TRBV6-3 to TRBJ2-7; the match to TRBD1 covers 7 bases. This CDR3 region has 13 residues. V dropped 5 bases and J dropped 5; count of bases not matched to a gene: 6. From germline, CDR1 is MNHEY and CDR2 SVGEGT. As DNA, the CDR3 is TGTGCCAGCAGTCCGGACAGGATCAACGAGCAGTACTTC. It yields the protein CASSPDRINEQYF.

The rearrangement joins TRBV10-3 to TRBJ1-5; D gene uncertain. Germline values: CDR1 ENHRY, CDR2 SYGVKD. V was clipped by 8 bases and J by 4 bases, with 12 bases between them. The CDR3 is 13 residues long. Written as DNA, the CDR3 is TGTGCCATCCGGGGAGGAGAGAATCAGCCCCAGCATTTT. Its protein product is CAIRGGENQPQHF.

The gene calls are TRBV20-1 and TRBJ2-5; the D gene is possibly TRBD2 (5 bases). The CDR3 runs to 14 residues. The V gene's germline CDR1 is DFQATT and CDR2 SNEGSKA (reference sequence). The V end lost 2 bases, the J end lost 4 bases, and 14 bases lay between the germline ends. The DNA for the CDR3 is TGCAGTGCTAGACCACATCCTCGGGGAGAGACCCAGTACTTC. This codes for CSARPHPRGETQYF.

This clonotype was found a few times. V gene TRBV7-9 combines with J gene TRBJ2-3, with 10 positions matching TRBD1. Germline V gene lookup returns CDR1 SEHNR and CDR2 FQNEAQ (reference sequence). V lost 5 bases to trimming and J lost 5 bases; unmatched junction nucleotides: 7. The CDR3 has 15 amino acids. As DNA, the CDR3 is TGTGCCAGCAGCCCCGGGACAGGGGCTGGAGATACGCAGTATTTT. It translates to CASSPGTGAGDTQYF.